This passage covers 20 T cell receptor beta chains from one sample sequenced in a study of blood T cell repertoires in COVID-19. The repertoire was sequenced with immunoSEQ multiplex PCR; TCRdb's copy has only in-frame clones and lacks some. Counted here are 200,000 to 250,000 clones, roughly four fifths occurring once; the ten biggest clones make up 8.2%. The sample was peripheral blood. Receptors were obtained from an elderly woman with COVID-19, enrolled during active disease.

The chain combines TRBV19 with TRBJ1-3; TRBD1 is a possible D gene (5 bases). Germline V gene sequence: CDR1 LNHDA, CDR2 SQIVND (reference sequence). The CDR3 has 16 residues. V lost 2 bases and J 3 bases, leaving 14 bases between the germline ends. The CDR3 here is CASSIYLLGLGNTIYF. As DNA, the CDR3 is TGTGCCAGTAGTATATATCTCTTGGGACTTGGAAACACCATATATTTT.

The chain recombines TRBV7-2 with TRBJ1-3; 9 positions match TRBD1. Germline CDR1 reads SGHTA; CDR2 reads FQGNSA. J was trimmed by 0 bases and V by 6 bases; bases with no gene match: 6. This CDR3 contains 16 residues. The CDR3 DNA follows: TGTGCCAGCAGGCCACAGGGGGCCCTCTCTGGAAACACCATATATTTT. It encodes CASRPQGALSGNTIYF.

The gene calls are TRBV28 and TRBJ1-5; weak D call: TRBD1 (6 bases). CDR3 length: 16 residues. V was pared by 6 bases and J by 1 base, with 16 bases between. Germline V CDR1 and CDR2: MDHEN, SYDVKM. This CDR3 reads CASSQPMGASNQPQHF. For the CDR3, the DNA is TGTGCCAGCAGCCAACCCATGGGGGCGAGCAATCAGCCCCAGCATTTT.

The V gene is TRBV10-3, the J gene TRBJ2-3; 8 bases are shared with TRBD1. This CDR3 spans 16 amino acids. Trimming at V came to 9 bases and at J to 9 bases, leaving 20 bases not matched to a gene. Germline-derived CDR1 and CDR2 are ENHRY and SYGVKD. Written as DNA, the CDR3 is TGTGCCATTTCCCCGGCAGACAGGGGATTGGCCTCGACGCAGTATTTT. Residues: CAISPADRGLASTQYF.

V usage is TRBV7-8 and J usage is TRBJ1-1; TRBD1 agrees at 9 bases. The V gene's germline CDR1 is SGHVS and CDR2 FQNEAQ. The ends lost 5 bases at V and 7 bases at J; junction bases unmatched: 8. This CDR3 region has 14 residues. CDR3 sequence reads: CASSTDRGGNEAFF. In DNA form, the CDR3 reads TGTGCCAGCAGCACCGACAGGGGGGGCAATGAAGCTTTCTTT.

The V gene is TRBV5-6, the J gene TRBJ2-1; unclear D gene. The germline CDR1 and CDR2 sequences are SGHDT and YYEEEE. Trimming stripped 4 bases from V and 7 bases from J, with 9 bases between. CDR3 length equals 12 residues. CDR3 amino acids: CASSPRSNEQFF. The CDR3, as DNA: TGTGCCAGCAGCCCCCGGTCGAATGAGCAGTTCTTC. The full variable domain, its missing parts supplied by reference TRBV5-6 and TRBJ2-1, is DAGVTQSPTHLIKTRGQQVTLRCSPKSGHDTVSWYQQALGQGPQFIFQYYEEEERQRGNFPDRFSGHQFPNYSSELNVNALLLGDSALYLCASSPRSNEQFFGPGTRLTVL.

The chain carries TRBV7-2 and TRBJ1-2, with 7 bases identical to TRBD1. The CDR3 length is 14 residues. Germline V gene lookup returns CDR1 SGHTA and CDR2 FQGNSA. V shed 5 bases, J shed 4 bases, and the junction held 7 bases outside the gene matches. The CDR3 is CASSPGTAIYGYTF. As DNA, the CDR3 is TGTGCCAGCAGCCCCGGGACAGCGATCTATGGCTACACCTTC.

The DNA of the CDR3 is TGTGCCAGTCGAGCCGAGGGGACAGGGTCCGAGCAGTACTTC. Translation gives CASRAEGTGSEQYF. This chain uses TRBV19 with TRBJ2-7; 9 positions match TRBD1. This CDR3 has 14 amino acids. The junction had 11 bases not matched to a gene; V was cut back by 8 bases and J by 6 bases. Germline V gives CDR1 LNHDA, CDR2 SQIVND (reference sequence).

The chain is built from TRBV7-8 and TRBJ1-1; weak D call: TRBD1 (5 bases). The CDR3 covers 13 residues. V dropped 6 bases and J dropped 6 bases, with 14 bases sitting between them. Germline assignment: CDR1 SGHVS and CDR2 FQNEAQ. CDR3 DNA sequence: TGTGCCAGCAGACGGGGGTTGGGCTCTGAAGCTTTCTTT. Protein: CASRRGLGSEAFF.

Regarding this clone: Sequence at one end of the junction differs from germline and may be a read error. V is TRBV30 and J is TRBJ1-2; the match to TRBD1 covers 7 bases. The CDR3 runs 13 residues. The germline gives CDR1 GTSNPN, CDR2 SVGIG (reference sequence). CDR3 region: CAGRLDRRNGYTF. CDR3 sequence (DNA): TGTGCCGGGAGGTTGGACAGGCGTAACGGCTACACCTTC.

The V gene is TRBV28, the J gene TRBJ2-3, with 7 bases that match TRBD2. J gave up 5 bases and V 5 bases, and 13 bases lay outside the gene matches. CDR1 is MDHEN, CDR2 SYDVKM, per germline. This CDR3 region has 16 residues. CDR3: CASSVTSAALLDTQYF. The DNA of the CDR3 is TGTGCCAGCAGTGTTACTAGCGCCGCCTTGCTAGATACGCAGTATTTT.

The V call is TRBV27, the J call TRBJ1-1; TRBD1 matches 8 bases. The V gene end was trimmed by 5 bases and the J gene end by 6 bases; junction bases not matched to a gene: 11. From germline, CDR1 is MNHEY and CDR2 SMNVEV (reference sequence). The CDR3 has 15 amino acids. CDR3 nucleotide sequence: TGTGCCAGCAGTGGCCCCCGACAGGGGCGACCTGAAGCTTTCTTT. Encoded protein: CASSGPRQGRPEAFF.

This clone has a count of ten or more. V is TRBV3-1 (or the pseudogene TRBV3-2) and J is TRBJ1-5; no definite D call. The V end lost 0 bases, the J end lost 0 bases, and 12 bases lay between the germline ends. The CDR3 sequence is 17 residues long. In germline, CDR1 is LGHDT, CDR2 YNNKEL (reference sequence). The CDR3: CASSQDCQSYSNQPQHF. In DNA, the CDR3 is TGTGCCAGCAGCCAAGATTGTCAGTCATATAGCAATCAGCCCCAGCATTTT.

V is TRBV4-1 and J is TRBJ1-2, with 9 bases fitting TRBD1. V dropped 4 bases and J dropped 6; count of bases not matched to a gene: 9. CDR3 length: 15 residues. CDR1 and CDR2 from the germline V gene are MGHRA and YSYEKL. The CDR3 region has the DNA TGCGCCAGCAGCCTTCGGGACAGGGTAGTGGATGGCTACACCTTC. It translates to CASSLRDRVVDGYTF.

With regard to this clone: At the DNA level, this CDR3 is encoded by other sequences in the same sample as well. The V call is TRBV9, the J call TRBJ1-2; weak D call: TRBD1 (6 bases). Per the germline V gene, CDR1 is SGDLS and CDR2 is YYNGEE. The CDR3 totals 13 residues. Trimming shortened V by 5 bases and J by 5 bases, and 13 bases separated the two germline ends. CDR3 region: CASSARGSYGYTF. For the CDR3, the DNA is TGTGCCAGCAGTGCCAGGGGATCGTATGGCTACACCTTC.

About this clone itself: Different DNA sequences within this sample yield the same CDR3. This chain joins TRBV18 and TRBJ2-7; weak D call: TRBD2 (6 bases). The CDR3 has 13 residues. The germline V gene encodes CDR1 KGHSH and CDR2 LQKENI. V was clipped by 3 bases and J by 7 bases, with 13 bases between them. The DNA of the CDR3 is TGTGCCAGCTCACCCACTCAAGGGAGGGAGCAGTACTTC. This encodes CASSPTQGREQYF.

This clone was seen only once. The gene calls are TRBV6-2 or TRBV6-3 and TRBJ1-1, with D perhaps matching TRBD1 (6 bases). CDR3 length: 12 amino acids. Germline V gene data show CDR1 as MNHEY and CDR2 as SVGEGT. V was cut by 6 bases and J by 5 bases, with 10 bases left in between. CDR3 loop: CASSDRTTEAFF. CDR3 bases: TGTGCCAGCAGCGACAGGACGACTGAAGCTTTCTTT.

The chain carries TRBV7-8 and TRBJ2-1, with D maybe TRBD1 (6 bases). The ends were cut back, 5 bases at V and 9 bases at J, with 17 bases in the middle. Germline V gene data show CDR1 as SGHVS and CDR2 as FQNEAQ. The CDR3 has 14 amino acids. The CDR3 sequence: CASSATGLGREQFF. The CDR3 DNA reads as TGTGCCAGCAGCGCCACAGGGTTGGGGCGTGAGCAGTTCTTC.

J is TRBJ1-3 and V is TRBV6-5, with no clear D. Germline-derived CDR1 and CDR2 are MNHEY and SVGAGI. The CDR3 length is 13 residues. Trimming removed 6 bases at V and 4 bases at J, with 10 bases between. DNA of the CDR3: TGTGCCAGCAGCGTCAGGTCCGGAAACACCATATATTTT. This translates into CASSVRSGNTIYF.

This clone has just a few counts. V usage is TRBV28 and J usage is TRBJ1-4; 12 nucleotides align to TRBD1. CDR3 length: 14 residues. CDR1 is MDHEN, CDR2 SYDVKM, per germline. The junction had 4 bases not matched to a gene; V was cut back by 7 bases and J by 7 bases. This chain's CDR3 is CASTSGQGAEKLFF. CDR3 coding DNA: TGTGCCAGCACCTCGGGACAGGGGGCTGAAAAACTGTTTTTT. Using reference TRBV28 and TRBJ1-4 for the parts outside the CDR3, the full variable domain is DVKVTQSSRYLVKRTGEKVFLECVQDMDHENMFWYRQDPGLGLRLIYFSYDVKMKEKGDIPEGYSVSREKKERFSLILESASTNQTSMYLCASTSGQGAEKLFFGSGTQLSVL.